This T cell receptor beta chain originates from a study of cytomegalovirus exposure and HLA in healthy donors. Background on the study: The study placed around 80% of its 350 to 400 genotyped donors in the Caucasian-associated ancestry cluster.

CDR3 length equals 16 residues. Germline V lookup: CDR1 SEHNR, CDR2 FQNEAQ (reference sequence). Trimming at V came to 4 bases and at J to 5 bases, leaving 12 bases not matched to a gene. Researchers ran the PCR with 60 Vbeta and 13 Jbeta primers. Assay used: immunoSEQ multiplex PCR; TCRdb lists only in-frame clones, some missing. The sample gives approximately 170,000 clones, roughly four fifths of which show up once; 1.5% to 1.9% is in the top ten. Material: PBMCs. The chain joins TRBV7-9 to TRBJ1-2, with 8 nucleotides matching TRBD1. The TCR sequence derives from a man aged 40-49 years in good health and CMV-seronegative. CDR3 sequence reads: CASSSGGAGGSYGYTF. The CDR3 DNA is TGTGCCAGCAGCTCGGGTGGGGCAGGGGGCTCATATGGCTACACCTTC.